This TCR beta chain was captured by sequencing in a study of shared clonotypes between healthy human individuals. The naive CD8 subset, CD45RO-negative cells positively selected for CCR7, excluded terminally differentiated effector memory CD45RA+ cells. Germline assignment: CDR1 SGHVS and CDR2 FNYEAQ. The V segment lost 3 bases and the J segment 7 bases; nucleotides outside the gene matches: 5. The CDR3 is 13 amino acids. Methods used by the authors: Junction-only sequences produced by ImmunoSEQ had no quality scores, so filtering differed. Profiled with immunoSEQ multiplex PCR; TCRdb holds only in-frame clones, not every one. V and J calls and clone size are copied from that table; D and trimming were computed from the DNA. This table holds 630,000 or so clones, more than 95% found once.

Material: naive CD8+ T cells sorted from blood. The chain links TRBV7-6 to TRBJ2-7; 8 bases map to TRBD1. The sequence was obtained from a man aged 30-40 years in good health. The CDR3 loop reads CASSFDRGWEQYF. The CDR3 nucleotides are TGTGCCAGCAGCTTTGACAGGGGTTGGGAGCAGTACTTC.